This TCR beta chain was captured by sequencing in a study of Graves' ophthalmopathy and Graves' hyperthyroidism. Points from the study as a whole: Among expanded thyroid clonotypes above 0.001 frequency, most also occurred in blood.

People with hyperthyroidism were aged 18 to 65 and newly diagnosed, under 2 months' duration. Enrollment excluded any patients with other autoimmune diseases, uncontrolled infections, pregnancy or lactation. The PBMCs originated from approximately 10 ml of fresh peripheral blood. Concerning this clonotype: Its antigen is not identified.

Amplification targeted the TCR beta CDR3 regions, with RNA transcripts as the source material. The library came from an HTBI-primed first-round RT-PCR and a second-round multiplex PCR. Each CDR3 protein gets one entry after TCRdb re-called the multiplex PCR reads with MiXCR. The sample has 400,000 or so distinct CDR3 sequences, approximately 17% seen once. Sequencing was carried out using peripheral blood. The source is an adult woman with stable Graves' hyperthyroidism.

The CDR3: CASSLVETPSSQETQYF. CDR3 sequence (DNA): TGTGCCAGCAGCTTAGTGGAAACCCCTAGCAGCCAAGAGACCCAGTACTTC. V and J are TRBV7-8 and TRBJ2-5; D might be TRBD2 (5 bases). Between the trimmed V and J ends, which lost 1 base and 1 base, there was a span of 16 bases. The germline CDR1 and CDR2 sequences are SGHVS and FQNEAQ. The CDR3 contains 17 residues. The whole variable domain, remainder taken from reference TRBV7-8 and TRBJ2-5, is GAGVSQSPRYKVAKRGQDVALRCDPISGHVSLFWYQQALGQGPEFLTYFQNEAQLDKSGLPSDRFFAERPEGSVSTLKIQRTQQEDSAVYLCASSLVETPSSQETQYFGPGTRLLVL.